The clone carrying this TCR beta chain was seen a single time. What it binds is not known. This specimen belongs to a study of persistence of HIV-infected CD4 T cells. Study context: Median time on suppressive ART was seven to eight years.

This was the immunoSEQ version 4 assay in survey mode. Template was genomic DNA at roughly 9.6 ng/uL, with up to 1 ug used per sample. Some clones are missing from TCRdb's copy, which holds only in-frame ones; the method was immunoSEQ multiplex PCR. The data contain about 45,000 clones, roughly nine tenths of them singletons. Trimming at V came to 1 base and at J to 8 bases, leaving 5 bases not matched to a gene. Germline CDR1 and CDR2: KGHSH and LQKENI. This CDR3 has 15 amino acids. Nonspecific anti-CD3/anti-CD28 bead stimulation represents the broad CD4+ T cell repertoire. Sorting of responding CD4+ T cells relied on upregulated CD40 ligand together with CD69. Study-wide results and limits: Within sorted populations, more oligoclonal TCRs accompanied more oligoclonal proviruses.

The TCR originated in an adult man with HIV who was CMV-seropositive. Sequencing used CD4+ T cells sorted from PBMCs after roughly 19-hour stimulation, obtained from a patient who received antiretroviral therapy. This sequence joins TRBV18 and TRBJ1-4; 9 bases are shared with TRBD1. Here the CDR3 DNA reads TGTGCCAGCTCACCACGGGACAGGGTCGGAGAAAAACTGTTTTTT. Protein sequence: CASSPRDRVGEKLFF.